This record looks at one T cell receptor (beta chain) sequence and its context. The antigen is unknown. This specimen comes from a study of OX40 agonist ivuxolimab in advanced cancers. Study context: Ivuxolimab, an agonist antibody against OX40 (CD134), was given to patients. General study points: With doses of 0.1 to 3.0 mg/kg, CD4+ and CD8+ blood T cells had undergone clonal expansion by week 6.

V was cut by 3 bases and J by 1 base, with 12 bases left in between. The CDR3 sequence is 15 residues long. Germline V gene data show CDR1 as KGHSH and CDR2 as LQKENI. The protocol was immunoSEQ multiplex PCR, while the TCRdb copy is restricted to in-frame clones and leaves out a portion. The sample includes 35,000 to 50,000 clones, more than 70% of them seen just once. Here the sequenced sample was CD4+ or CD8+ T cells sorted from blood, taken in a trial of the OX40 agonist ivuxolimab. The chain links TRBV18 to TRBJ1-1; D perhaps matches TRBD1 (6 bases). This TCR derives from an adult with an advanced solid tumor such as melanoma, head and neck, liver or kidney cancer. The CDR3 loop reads CASSPSTGKNTEAFF. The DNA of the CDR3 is TGTGCCAGCTCACCCTCGACAGGAAAGAACACTGAAGCTTTCTTT.